The clone carrying this TCR beta chain came up a few times. The sample originates from a study of T cell repertoires in cytomegalovirus infection. V lost 4 bases, J lost 8 bases, and 15 bases lay in between. Germline V gene lookup returns CDR1 MDHEN and CDR2 SYDVKM. This CDR3 contains 14 residues. TCRdb re-called the reads through MiXCR, storing one row per CDR3 protein. The table has around 740,000 distinct CDR3 sequences, 35% seen once. The chain combines TRBV28 with TRBJ2-1; perhaps TRBD2 as D (5 bases). Sequenced input: PBMCs. This clonotype originated in a human donor in good health (CMV status not recorded). Some clones in this sample may be carry-over from other donors' samples. CDR3: CASSSPRGRDEQFF. The CDR3 bases are TGTGCCAGCAGTTCCCCCCGTGGGCGGGATGAGCAGTTCTTC. Using reference TRBV28 and TRBJ2-1 for the parts outside the CDR3, the full variable domain is DVKVTQSSRYLVKRTGEKVFLECVQDMDHENMFWYRQDPGLGLRLIYFSYDVKMKEKGDIPEGYSVSREKKERFSLILESASTNQTSMYLCASSSPRGRDEQFFGPGTRLTVL.